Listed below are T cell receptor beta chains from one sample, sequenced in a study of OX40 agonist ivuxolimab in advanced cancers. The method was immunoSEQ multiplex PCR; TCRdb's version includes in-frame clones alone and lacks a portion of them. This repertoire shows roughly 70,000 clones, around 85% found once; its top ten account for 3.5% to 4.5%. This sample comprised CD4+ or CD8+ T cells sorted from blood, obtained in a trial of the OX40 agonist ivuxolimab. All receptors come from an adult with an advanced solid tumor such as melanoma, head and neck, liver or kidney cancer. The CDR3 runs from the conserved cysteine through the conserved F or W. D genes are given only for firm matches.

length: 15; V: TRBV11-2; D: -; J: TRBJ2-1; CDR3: CASSYVGTGYNEQFF
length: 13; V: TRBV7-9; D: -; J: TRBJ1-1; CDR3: CASSATMNTEAFF
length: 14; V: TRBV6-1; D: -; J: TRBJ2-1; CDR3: CASSPHGVYNEQFF
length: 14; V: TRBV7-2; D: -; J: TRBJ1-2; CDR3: CASSADRTYEGYTF
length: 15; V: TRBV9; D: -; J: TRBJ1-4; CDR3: CASSVGDATNEKLFF
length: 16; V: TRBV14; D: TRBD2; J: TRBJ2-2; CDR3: CASSQAGLGYTGELFF
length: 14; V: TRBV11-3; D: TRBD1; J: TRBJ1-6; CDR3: CASSLDLRGRPLHF
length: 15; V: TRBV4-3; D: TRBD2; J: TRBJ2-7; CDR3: CASSRGLAGNYEQYF
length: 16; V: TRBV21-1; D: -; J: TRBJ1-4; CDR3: CASSISMGQGREKLFF
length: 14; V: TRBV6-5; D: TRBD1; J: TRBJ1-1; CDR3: CASRRNRGSTEAFF
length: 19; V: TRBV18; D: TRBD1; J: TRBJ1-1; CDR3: CASSLISGTGFMANTEAFF
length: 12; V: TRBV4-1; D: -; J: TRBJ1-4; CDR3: CASKRAGEKLFF
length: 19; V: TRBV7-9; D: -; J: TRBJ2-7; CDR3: CASSLFNRDTPLPHYKQYF
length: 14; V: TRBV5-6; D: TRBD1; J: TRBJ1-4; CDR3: CASRERQGNEKLFF
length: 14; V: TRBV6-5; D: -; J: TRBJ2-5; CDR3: CASSYDTALETQYF
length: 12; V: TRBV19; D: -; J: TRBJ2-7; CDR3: CASRDGAYEQYF
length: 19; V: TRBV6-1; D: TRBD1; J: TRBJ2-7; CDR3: CASSEPTGQGILVAYEQYF
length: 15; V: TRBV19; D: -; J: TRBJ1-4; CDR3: CASSPEHGTNEKLFF
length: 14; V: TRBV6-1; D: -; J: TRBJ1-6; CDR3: CASRGGQLYSPLHF
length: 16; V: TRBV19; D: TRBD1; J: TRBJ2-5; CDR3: CASRSPGTGMKETQYF
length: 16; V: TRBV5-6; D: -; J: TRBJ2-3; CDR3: CASSLVRGASTDTQYF
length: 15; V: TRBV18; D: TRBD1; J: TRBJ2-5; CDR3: CASSRQGVKDETQYF
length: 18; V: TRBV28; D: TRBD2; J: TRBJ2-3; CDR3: CASSDSLGLGGLSDTQYF
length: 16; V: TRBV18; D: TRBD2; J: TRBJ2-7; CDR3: CASSRNQLAGSYEQYF
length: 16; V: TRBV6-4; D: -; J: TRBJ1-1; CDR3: CASYTQPGNTNTEAFF
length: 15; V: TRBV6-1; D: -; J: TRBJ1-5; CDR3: CASSLAGSSNQPQHF
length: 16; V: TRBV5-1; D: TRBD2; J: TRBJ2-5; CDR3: CASSLGVGRVQETQYF
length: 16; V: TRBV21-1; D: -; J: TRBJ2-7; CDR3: CASSLFRQVISYEQYF
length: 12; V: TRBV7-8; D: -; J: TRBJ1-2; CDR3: CASSLKANGYTF
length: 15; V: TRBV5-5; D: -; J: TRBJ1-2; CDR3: CASSPDGFSNYGYTF
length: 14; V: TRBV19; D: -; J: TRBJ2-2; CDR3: CASSLRTGTGELFF
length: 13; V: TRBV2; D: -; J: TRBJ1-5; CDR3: CASSEGSVQPQHF
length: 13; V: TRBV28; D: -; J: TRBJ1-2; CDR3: CASRPHFLFGYTF
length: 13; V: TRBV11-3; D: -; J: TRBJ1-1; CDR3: CASSAEDNTEAFF
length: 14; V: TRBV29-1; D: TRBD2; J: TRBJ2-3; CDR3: CSVLRGGAEDTQYF
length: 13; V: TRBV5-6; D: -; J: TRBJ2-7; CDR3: CASIQQGSYEQYF
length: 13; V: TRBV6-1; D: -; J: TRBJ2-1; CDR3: CATWEDNYNEQFF
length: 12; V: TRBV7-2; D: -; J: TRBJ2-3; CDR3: CASSSTSRTQYF
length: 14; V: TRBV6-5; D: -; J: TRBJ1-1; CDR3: CASSSTGMNTEAFF
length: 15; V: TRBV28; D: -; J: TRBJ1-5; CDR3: CASTEELGGNQPQHF
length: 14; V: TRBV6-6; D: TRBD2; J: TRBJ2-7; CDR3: CASSASLAGGSEYF
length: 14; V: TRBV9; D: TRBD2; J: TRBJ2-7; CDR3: CASSAGGGRSEQYF
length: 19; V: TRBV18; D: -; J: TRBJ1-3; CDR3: CASSPLSPGQLSSGNTIYF
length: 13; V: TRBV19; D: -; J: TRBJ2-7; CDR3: CASKDLPTHEQYF